This entry describes one TCR beta chain. Antigen: not known. Trimming cost V 5 bases and J 5 bases, with 12 bases left between them. The germline V gene encodes CDR1 SGHTA and CDR2 FQGNSA. This CDR3 contains 13 residues. This sample was taken from a study of T-cell memory formation after mild COVID-19. Study-wide results and caveats: Unconfirmed was the SARS-CoV-2 specificity of second-wave clones that peaked on day 37.

TCRdb used MiXCR to reprocess the 5' RACE reads, holding one entry per CDR3 protein. The data show 400,000 to 500,000 distinct CDR3 sequences, 20% to 30% seen once. The chain recombines TRBV7-2 with TRBJ1-1; D gene uncertain. This receptor was taken from an adult woman who had mild COVID-19 (a few samples of this study predate the infection). Cell type and time point are not known. Sequencing was performed on PBMCs or a T cell subset sorted from them (not recorded which). In DNA, the CDR3 is TGTGCCAGCAGCCCCGTAGGGCGTACTGAAGCTTTCTTT. Encoded protein: CASSPVGRTEAFF.